This TCR beta chain is drawn from a study of radiation and T cells in renal cell carcinoma. Study-wide results and caveats: Without pretreatment biopsies, baseline tumor clonotype presence was undetermined. From baseline, blood top tumor clonotypes peaked at 2 weeks post-radiation.

The time point: baseline pretreatment blood. Treatment noted: 15 Gy SBRT to primary tumor, nephrectomy 4 weeks later. Blood was sampled at baseline, 2 weeks and 4 weeks after SBRT. With respect to this clone: Its antigen is as yet unknown.

V was cut by 1 base and J by 2 bases, with 12 bases left in between. The CDR3 is 15 residues long. The germline V gene encodes CDR1 KGHSH and CDR2 LQKENI. Generated by immunoSEQ multiplex PCR, the TCRdb table keeps only in-frame clones and is missing some. The table records 95,000 or so clones, about 86% of them present only once. This TCR came from a man between 45 and 60 years old with renal cell carcinoma. This material consisted of blood, taken from a patient whose treatment included radiotherapy and nephrectomy. The rearrangement uses TRBV18 and TRBJ2-7; no clear D. The CDR3 reads CASSPLEGIPYEQYF. The CDR3 DNA reads as TGTGCCAGCTCACCACTAGAAGGGATTCCCTACGAGCAGTACTTC. Using reference TRBV18 and TRBJ2-7 for the parts outside the CDR3, the full variable domain is NAGVMQNPRHLVRRRGQEARLRCSPMKGHSHVYWYRQLPEEGLKFMVYLQKENIIDESGMPKERFSAEFPKEGPSILRIQQVVRGDSAAYFCASSPLEGIPYEQYFGPGTRLTVT.